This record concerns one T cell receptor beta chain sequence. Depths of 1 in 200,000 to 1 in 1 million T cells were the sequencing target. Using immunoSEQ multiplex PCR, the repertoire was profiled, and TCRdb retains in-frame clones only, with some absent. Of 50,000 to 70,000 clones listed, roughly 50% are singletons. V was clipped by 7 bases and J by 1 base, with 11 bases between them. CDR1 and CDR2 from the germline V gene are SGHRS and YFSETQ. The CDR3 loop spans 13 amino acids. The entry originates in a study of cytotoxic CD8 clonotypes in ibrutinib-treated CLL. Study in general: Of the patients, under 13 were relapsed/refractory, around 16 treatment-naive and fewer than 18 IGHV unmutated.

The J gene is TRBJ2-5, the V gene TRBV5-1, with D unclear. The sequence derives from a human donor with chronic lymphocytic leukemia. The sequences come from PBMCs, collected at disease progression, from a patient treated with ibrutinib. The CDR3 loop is CASGRATQETQYF. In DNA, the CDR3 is TGCGCCAGCGGCCGGGCAACCCAAGAGACCCAGTACTTC.